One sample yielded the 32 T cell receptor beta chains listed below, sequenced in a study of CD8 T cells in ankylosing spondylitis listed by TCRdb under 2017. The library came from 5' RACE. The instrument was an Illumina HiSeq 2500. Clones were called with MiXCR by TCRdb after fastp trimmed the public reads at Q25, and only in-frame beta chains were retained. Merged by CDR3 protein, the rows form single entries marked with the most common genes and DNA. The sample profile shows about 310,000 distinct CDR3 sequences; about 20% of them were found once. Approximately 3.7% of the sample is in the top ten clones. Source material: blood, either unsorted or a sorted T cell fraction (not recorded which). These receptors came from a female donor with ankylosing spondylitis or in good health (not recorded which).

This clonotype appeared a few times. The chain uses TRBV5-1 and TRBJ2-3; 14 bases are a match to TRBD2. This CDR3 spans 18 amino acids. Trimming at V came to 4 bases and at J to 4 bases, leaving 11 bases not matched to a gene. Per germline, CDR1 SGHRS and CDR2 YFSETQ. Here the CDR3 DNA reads TGCGCCAGCAGCGTCGAGGGACTAGCGGGAGTCAGTCCAGATACGCAGTATTTT. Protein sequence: CASSVEGLAGVSPDTQYF.

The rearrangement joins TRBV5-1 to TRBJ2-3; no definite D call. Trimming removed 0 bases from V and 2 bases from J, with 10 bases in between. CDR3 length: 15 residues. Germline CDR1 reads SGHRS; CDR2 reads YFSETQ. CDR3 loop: CASSLERTPTDTQYF. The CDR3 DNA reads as TGCGCCAGCAGCTTGGAGCGAACCCCCACAGATACGCAGTATTTT.

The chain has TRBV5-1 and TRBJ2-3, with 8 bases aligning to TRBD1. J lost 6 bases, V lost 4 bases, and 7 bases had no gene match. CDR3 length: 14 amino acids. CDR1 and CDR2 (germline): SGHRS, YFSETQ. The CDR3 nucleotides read TGCGCCAGCAGCCGTCAGGGGGCCGGTGATACGCAGTATTTT. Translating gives CASSRQGAGDTQYF.

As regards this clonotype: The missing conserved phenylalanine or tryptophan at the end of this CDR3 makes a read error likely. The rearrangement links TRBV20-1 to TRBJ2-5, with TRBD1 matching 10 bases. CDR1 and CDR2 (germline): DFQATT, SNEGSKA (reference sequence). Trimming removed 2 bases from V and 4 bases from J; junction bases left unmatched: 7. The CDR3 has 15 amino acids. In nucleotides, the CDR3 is TGCAGTGCTAGACCGACAGGGGGCGTTCGAGAGACCCAGTACGTC. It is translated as CSARPTGGVRETQYV.

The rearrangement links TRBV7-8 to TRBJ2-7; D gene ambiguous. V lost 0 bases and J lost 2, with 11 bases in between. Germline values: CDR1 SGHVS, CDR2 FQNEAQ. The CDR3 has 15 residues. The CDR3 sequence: CASSLAPGVAYEQYF. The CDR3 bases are TGTGCCAGCAGCTTAGCTCCTGGGGTGGCCTACGAGCAGTACTTC.

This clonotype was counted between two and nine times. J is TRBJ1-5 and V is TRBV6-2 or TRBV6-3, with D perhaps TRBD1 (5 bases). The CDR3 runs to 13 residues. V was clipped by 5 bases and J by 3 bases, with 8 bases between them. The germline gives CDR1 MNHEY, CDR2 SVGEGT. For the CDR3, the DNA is TGTGCCAGCAGTGGGACTTACAATCAGCCCCAGCATTTT. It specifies CASSGTYNQPQHF.

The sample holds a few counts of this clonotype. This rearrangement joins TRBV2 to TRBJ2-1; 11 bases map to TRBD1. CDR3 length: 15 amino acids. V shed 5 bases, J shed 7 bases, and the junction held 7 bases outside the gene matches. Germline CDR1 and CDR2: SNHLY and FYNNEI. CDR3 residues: CASSPAGTGGNEQFF. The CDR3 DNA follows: TGTGCCAGCAGTCCTGCCGGGACAGGGGGGAATGAGCAGTTCTTC. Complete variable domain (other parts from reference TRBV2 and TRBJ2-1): EPEVTQTPSHQVTQMGQEVILRCVPISNHLYFYWYRQILGQKVEFLVSFYNNEISEKSEIFDDQFSVERPDGSNFTLKIRSTKLEDSAMYFCASSPAGTGGNEQFFGPGTRLTVL.

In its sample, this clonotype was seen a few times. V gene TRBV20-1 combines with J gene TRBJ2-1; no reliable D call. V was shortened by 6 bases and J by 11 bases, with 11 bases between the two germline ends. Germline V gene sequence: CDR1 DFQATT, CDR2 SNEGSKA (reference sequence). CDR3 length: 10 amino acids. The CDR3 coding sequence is TGCAGTGCCGGGCAGCCTAAGCAGTTCTTC. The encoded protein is CSAGQPKQFF.

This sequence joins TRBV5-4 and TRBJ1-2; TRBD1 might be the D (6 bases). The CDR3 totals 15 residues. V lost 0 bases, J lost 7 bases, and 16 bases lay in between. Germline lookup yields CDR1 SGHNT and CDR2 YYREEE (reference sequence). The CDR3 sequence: CASSLEGVTNSGYTF. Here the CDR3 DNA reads TGTGCCAGCAGCTTGGAGGGGGTTACCAATAGTGGCTACACCTTC. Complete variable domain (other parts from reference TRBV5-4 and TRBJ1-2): ETGVTQSPTHLIKTRGQQVTLRCSSQSGHNTVSWYQQALGQGPQFIFQYYREEENGRGNFPPRFSGLQFPNYSSELNVNALELDDSALYLCASSLEGVTNSGYTFGSGTRLTVV.

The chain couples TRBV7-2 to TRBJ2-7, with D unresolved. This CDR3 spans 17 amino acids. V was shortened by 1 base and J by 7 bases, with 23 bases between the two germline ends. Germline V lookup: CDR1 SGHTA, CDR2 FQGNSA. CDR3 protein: CASSLGSPSVLVVEQYF. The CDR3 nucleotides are TGTGCCAGCAGCTTAGGTAGTCCGTCAGTCTTGGTGGTGGAGCAGTACTTC.

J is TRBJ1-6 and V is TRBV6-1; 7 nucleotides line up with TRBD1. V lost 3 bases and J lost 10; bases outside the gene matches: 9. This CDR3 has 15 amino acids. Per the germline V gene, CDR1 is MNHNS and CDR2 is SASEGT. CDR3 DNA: TGTGCCAGCAGTGATATCAGGGGGATAAACTCACCCCTCCACTTT. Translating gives CASSDIRGINSPLHF.

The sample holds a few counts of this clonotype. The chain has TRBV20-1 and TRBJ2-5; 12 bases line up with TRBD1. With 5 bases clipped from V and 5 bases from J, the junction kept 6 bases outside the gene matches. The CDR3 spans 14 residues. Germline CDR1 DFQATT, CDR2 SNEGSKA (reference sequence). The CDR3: CSAAGQGAAETQYF. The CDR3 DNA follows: TGCAGTGCTGCGGGACAGGGGGCGGCGGAGACCCAGTACTTC.

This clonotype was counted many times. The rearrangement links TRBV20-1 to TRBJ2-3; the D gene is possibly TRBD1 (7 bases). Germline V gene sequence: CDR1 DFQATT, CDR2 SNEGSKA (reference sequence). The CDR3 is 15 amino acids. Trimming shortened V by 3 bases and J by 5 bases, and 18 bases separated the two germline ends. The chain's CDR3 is CSARPGQGGLDTQYF. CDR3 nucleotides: TGCAGTGCTAGGCCGGGCCAGGGGGGTCTAGATACGCAGTATTTT.

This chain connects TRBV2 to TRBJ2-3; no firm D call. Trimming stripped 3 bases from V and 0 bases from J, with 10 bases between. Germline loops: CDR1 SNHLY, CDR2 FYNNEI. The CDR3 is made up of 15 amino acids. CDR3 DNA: TGTGCCAGCAGTGACACCTTCACAAGCACAGATACGCAGTATTTT. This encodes CASSDTFTSTDTQYF.

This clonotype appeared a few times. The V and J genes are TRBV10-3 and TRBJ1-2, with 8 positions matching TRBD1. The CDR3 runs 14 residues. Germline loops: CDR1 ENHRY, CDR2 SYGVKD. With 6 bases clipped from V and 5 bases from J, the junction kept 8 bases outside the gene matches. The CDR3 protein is CAIREEGTGYGYTF. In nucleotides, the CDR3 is TGTGCCATCAGAGAGGAGGGGACAGGTTATGGCTACACCTTC.

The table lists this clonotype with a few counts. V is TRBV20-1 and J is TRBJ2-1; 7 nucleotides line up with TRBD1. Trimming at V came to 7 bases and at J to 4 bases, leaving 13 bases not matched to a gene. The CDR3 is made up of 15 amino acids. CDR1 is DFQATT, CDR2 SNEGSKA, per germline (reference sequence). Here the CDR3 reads CSGLPPSGGYNEQFF. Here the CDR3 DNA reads TGCAGTGGCCTCCCGCCTTCAGGGGGATACAATGAGCAGTTCTTC.

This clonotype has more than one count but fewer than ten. The CDR3 spells CASSLDGQENIQYF. CDR3 DNA: TGCGCCAGCAGCTTGGACGGACAGGAAAACATTCAGTACTTC. The J gene is TRBJ2-4, the V gene TRBV5-1; 7 bases map to TRBD1. The CDR3 runs to 14 residues. Germline CDR1 is SGHRS and CDR2 is YFSETQ. The V segment lost 0 bases and the J segment 5 bases; nucleotides outside the gene matches: 2.

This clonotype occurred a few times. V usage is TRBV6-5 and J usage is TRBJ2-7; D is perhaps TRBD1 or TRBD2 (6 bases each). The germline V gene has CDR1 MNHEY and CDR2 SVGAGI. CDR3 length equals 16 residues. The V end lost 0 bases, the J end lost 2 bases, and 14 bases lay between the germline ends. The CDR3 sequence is CASSYSGGLLTYEQYF. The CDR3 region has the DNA TGTGCCAGCAGTTACTCGGGGGGCCTACTTACCTACGAGCAGTACTTC.

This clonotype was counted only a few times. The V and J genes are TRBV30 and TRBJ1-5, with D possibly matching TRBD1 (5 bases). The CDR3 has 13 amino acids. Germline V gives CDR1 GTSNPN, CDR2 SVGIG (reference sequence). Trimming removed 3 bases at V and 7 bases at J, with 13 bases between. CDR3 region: CAWRMGGSQPQHF. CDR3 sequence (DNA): TGTGCCTGGAGAATGGGGGGAAGCCAGCCCCAGCATTTT.

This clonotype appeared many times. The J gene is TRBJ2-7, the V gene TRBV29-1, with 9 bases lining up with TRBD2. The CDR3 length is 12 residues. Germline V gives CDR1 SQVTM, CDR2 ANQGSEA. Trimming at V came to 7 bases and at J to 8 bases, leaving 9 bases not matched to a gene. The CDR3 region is CSATLAGEKQYF. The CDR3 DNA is TGCAGCGCTACGTTAGCGGGAGAGAAGCAGTACTTC.

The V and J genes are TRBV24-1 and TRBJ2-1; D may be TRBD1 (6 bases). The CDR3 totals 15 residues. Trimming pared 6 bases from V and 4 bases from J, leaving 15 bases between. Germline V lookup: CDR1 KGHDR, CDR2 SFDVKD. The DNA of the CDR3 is TGTGCCACCAGTCTTGCCAGGGGCCTTTACAATGAGCAGTTCTTC. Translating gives CATSLARGLYNEQFF.

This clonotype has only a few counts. Here the CDR3 DNA reads TGTGCCAGCAGCGTTACCGGGACAGGGGATAACACCATATATTTT. This translates into CASSVTGTGDNTIYF. This chain joins TRBV9 and TRBJ1-3; 10 bases agree with TRBD1. The J segment lost 7 bases and the V segment lost 2 bases, leaving 6 bases of the junction unmatched. Germline V lookup: CDR1 SGDLS, CDR2 YYNGEE. The CDR3 runs to 15 residues.

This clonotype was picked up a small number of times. The CDR3 DNA is TGCGCCAGCAGCCTACGGATCGGAGACTACGAGCAGTACTTC. Translation: CASSLRIGDYEQYF. This rearrangement joins TRBV4-3 to TRBJ2-7; D not resolved. This CDR3 region has 14 residues. Germline V gene sequence: CDR1 LGHNA, CDR2 YSLEER. Trimming took off 4 bases at V and 3 bases at J, with 13 bases between the two ends.

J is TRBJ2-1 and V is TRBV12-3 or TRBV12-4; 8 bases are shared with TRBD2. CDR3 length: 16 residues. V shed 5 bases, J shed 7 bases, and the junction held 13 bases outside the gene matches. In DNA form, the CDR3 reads TGTGCCAGCAGTCCGGCGGCGGCGGGAGGTCAAAATGAGCAGTTCTTC. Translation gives CASSPAAAGGQNEQFF.

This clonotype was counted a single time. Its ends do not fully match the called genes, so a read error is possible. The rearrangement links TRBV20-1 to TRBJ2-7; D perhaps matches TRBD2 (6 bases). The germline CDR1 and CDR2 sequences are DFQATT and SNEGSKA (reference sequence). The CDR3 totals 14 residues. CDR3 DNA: TGCAGTGCTGAAGCGACTAGGGTGACCTACGAGCGGTACTTC. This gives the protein CSAEATRVTYERYF.

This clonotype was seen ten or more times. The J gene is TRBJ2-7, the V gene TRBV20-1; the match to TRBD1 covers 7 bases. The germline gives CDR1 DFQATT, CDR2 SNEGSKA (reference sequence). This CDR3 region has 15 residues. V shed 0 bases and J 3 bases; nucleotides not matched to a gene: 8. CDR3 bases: TGCAGTGCTAGAGATTACGTAGGGGGCCTCTACGAGCAGTACTTC. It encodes CSARDYVGGLYEQYF.

In DNA, the CDR3 is TGTGCCATGGGGTCCGTATATGGCTACACCTTC. This gives the protein CAMGSVYGYTF. The J gene is TRBJ1-2, the V gene TRBV6-1; D gene unclear. This CDR3 is built from 11 residues. V was pared by 10 bases and J by 5 bases, with 11 bases between. Germline values: CDR1 MNHNS, CDR2 SASEGT.

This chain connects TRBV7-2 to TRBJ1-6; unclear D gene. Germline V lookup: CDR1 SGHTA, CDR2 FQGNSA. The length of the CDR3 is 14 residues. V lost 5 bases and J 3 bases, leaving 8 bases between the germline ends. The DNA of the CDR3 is TGTGCCAGCAGCCCCCGGGGCTATAATTCACCCCTCCACTTT. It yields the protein CASSPRGYNSPLHF.

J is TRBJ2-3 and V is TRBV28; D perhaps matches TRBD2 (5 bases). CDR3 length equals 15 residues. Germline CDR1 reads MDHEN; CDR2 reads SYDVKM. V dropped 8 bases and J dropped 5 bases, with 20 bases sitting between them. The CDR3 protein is CASPPRGALLDTQYF. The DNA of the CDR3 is TGTGCCAGCCCCCCACGGGGTGCCCTCCTAGATACGCAGTATTTT.

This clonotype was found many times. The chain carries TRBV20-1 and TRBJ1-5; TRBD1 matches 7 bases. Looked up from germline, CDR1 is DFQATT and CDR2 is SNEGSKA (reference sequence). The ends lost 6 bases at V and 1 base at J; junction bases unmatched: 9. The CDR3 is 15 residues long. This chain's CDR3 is CSAKYRGWSNQPQHF. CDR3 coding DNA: TGCAGTGCGAAATACAGGGGATGGAGCAATCAGCCCCAGCATTTT.

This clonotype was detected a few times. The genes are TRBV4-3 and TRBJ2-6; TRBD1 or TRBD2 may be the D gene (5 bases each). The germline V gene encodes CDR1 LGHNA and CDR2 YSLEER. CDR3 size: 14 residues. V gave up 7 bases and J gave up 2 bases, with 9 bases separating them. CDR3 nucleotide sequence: TGCGCCAGCAACGTGGGGGCTGGGGCCAACGTCCTGACTTTC. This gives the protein CASNVGAGANVLTF.

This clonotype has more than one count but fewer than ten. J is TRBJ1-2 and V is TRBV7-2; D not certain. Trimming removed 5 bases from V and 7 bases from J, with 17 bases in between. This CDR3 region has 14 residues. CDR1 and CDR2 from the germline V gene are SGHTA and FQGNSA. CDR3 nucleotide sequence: TGTGCCAGCAGCAGGGTTGAGCTCGTTTCTGGCTACACCTTC. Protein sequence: CASSRVELVSGYTF.